These T cell receptor beta chains were read from a single sample in a study of shared clonotypes between healthy human individuals. Sequencing used immunoSEQ multiplex PCR; TCRdb keeps in-frame clones, though not all of them. The profile shows 2 million to 2.5 million clones, around 95% of them singletons. The sample was naive CD4+ T cells sorted from blood. These receptors came from a man between 18 and 35 years old in good health. Each CDR3 is given with its conserved first and last residue. A D gene is named only where the DNA matches it firmly. Clone size appears in some rows only: once, few, many, or a class for an expanded clone.

D: .
size: once
V: TRBV15
length: 17
J: TRBJ2-4
DNA: TGTGCCACCAGCGACCCACACGTACGTCTAGCCAAAAACATTCAGTACTTC
CDR3: CATSDPHVRLAKNIQYF

D: .
size: .
V: TRBV28
length: 13
J: TRBJ1-1
DNA: TGTGCCAGCAGACCCACAGCAAACACTGAAGCTTTCTTT
CDR3: CASRPTANTEAFF

D: .
size: .
V: TRBV21-1
length: 11
J: TRBJ1-5
DNA: TGTGCCAGCAGTGGGAATCAGCCCCAGCATTTT
CDR3: CASSGNQPQHF

D: TRBD1
size: .
V: TRBV9
length: 17
J: TRBJ1-2
DNA: TGTGCCAGCAGCGCATTCGTTGATGGGACAGCAGTATATGGCTACACCTTC
CDR3: CASSAFVDGTAVYGYTF

D: .
size: .
V: TRBV30
length: 12
J: TRBJ2-5
DNA: TGTGCCTGGGGAAGTTGGCGAGAGACCCAGTACTTC
CDR3: CAWGSWRETQYF

D: TRBD2
size: once
V: TRBV5-4
length: 14
J: TRBJ2-7
DNA: TGTGCCAGCGGCCTAGGCGGGGGGATCTACGAGCAGTACTTC
CDR3: CASGLGGGIYEQYF

D: TRBD1
size: .
V: TRBV5-1
length: 14
J: TRBJ1-4
DNA: TGCGCCAGCGGCCCGACAGGGGAAAATGAAAAACTGTTTTTT
CDR3: CASGPTGENEKLFF

D: TRBD1
size: .
V: TRBV5-1
length: 13
J: TRBJ2-1
DNA: TGCGCCAGCAGCTTGGAACAGGGGAATGAGCAGTTCTTC
CDR3: CASSLEQGNEQFF

D: .
size: .
V: TRBV28
length: 14
J: TRBJ1-2
DNA: TGTGCCAGCAGTTCAACAGGGTGGGCCTATGGCTACACCTTC
CDR3: CASSSTGWAYGYTF

D: .
size: .
V: TRBV30
length: 11
J: TRBJ1-1
DNA: TGTGCCTGGGGGAGGAACACTGAAGCTTTCTTT
CDR3: CAWGRNTEAFF

D: TRBD1
size: .
V: TRBV5-6
length: 16
J: TRBJ1-3
DNA: TGTGCCAGCAGCAGGAAGCAGGGGGCGCTTGGAAACACCATATATTTT
CDR3: CASSRKQGALGNTIYF

D: TRBD1
size: .
V: TRBV19
length: 15
J: TRBJ2-2
DNA: TGTGCCAGTAGTATCCAGGGGGCCGACACCGGGGAGCTGTTTTTT
CDR3: CASSIQGADTGELFF

D: .
size: .
V: TRBV18
length: 16
J: TRBJ2-2
DNA: TGTGCCAGCTCTCGAAGACAGGCTGCGAACACCGGGGAGCTGTTTTTT
CDR3: CASSRRQAANTGELFF

D: .
size: .
V: TRBV5-1
length: 14
J: TRBJ1-4
DNA: TGCGCCAGCAGCTTCCGGGACCCCGGAGAAAAACTGTTTTTT
CDR3: CASSFRDPGEKLFF

D: .
size: .
V: TRBV7-2
length: 12
J: TRBJ2-2
DNA: TGTGCCAGCCCGACAGGACTCGGGGAGCTGTTTTTT
CDR3: CASPTGLGELFF

D: TRBD2
size: .
V: TRBV4-3
length: 16
J: TRBJ2-3
DNA: TGCGCCAGCAGCCAACTGGGCGGGAGGGTAACAGATACGCAGTATTTT
CDR3: CASSQLGGRVTDTQYF

D: TRBD1
size: .
V: TRBV29-1
length: 13
J: TRBJ2-1
DNA: TGCAGCGTTGTACAAGGACAGGGACGGGAGCAGTTCTTC
CDR3: CSVVQGQGREQFF

D: .
size: .
V: TRBV2
length: 13
J: TRBJ1-2
DNA: TGTGCCAGCAGCGTAACCACCCAGGGGGGCTACACCTTC
CDR3: CASSVTTQGGYTF

D: .
size: .
V: TRBV2
length: 13
J: TRBJ1-4
DNA: TGTGCCAGCAGTGAGGCGGGGAATGTCCAACTGTTTTTT
CDR3: CASSEAGNVQLFF

D: .
size: .
V: TRBV5-5
length: 13
J: TRBJ1-2
DNA: TGTGCCAGCAGCTACGAGGGGTGGGATGGCTACACCTTC
CDR3: CASSYEGWDGYTF

D: .
size: .
V: TRBV5-6
length: 11
J: TRBJ2-5
DNA: TGTGCCAGCAGCCACCAAGAGACCCAGTACTTC
CDR3: CASSHQETQYF

D: .
size: .
V: TRBV10-3
length: 13
J: TRBJ2-3
DNA: TGTGCCATCAGTCGGATTAGCACAGATACGCAGTATTTT
CDR3: CAISRISTDTQYF

D: TRBD2
size: .
V: TRBV10-1
length: 15
J: TRBJ2-3
DNA: TGCGCCAGCAGTGGGACTAGCGGGAAGGTGGATACGCAGTATTTT
CDR3: CASSGTSGKVDTQYF

D: .
size: .
V: TRBV10-2
length: 14
J: TRBJ2-7
DNA: TGCGCCAGCAGCCCTACTAGCAGGGGGTACGAGCAGTACTTC
CDR3: CASSPTSRGYEQYF

D: TRBD2
size: .
V: TRBV7-2
length: 15
J: TRBJ2-3
DNA: TGTGCCAGCAGGAATAGCGGGAGAATCACAGATACGCAGTATTTT
CDR3: CASRNSGRITDTQYF